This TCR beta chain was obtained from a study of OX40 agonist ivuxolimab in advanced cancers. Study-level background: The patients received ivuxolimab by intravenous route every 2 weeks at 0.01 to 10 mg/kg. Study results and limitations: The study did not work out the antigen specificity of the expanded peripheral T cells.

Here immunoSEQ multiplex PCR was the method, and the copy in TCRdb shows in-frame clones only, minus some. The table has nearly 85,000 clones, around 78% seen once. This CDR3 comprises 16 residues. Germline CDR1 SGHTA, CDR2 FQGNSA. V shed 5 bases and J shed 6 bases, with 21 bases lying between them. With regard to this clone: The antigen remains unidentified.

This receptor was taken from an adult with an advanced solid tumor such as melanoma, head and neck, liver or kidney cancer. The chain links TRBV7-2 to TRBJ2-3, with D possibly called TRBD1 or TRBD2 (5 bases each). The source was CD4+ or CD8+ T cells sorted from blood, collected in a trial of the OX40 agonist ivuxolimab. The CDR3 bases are TGTGCCAGCAGCACCCGAGGGACCACCGCCAGGGATACGCAGTATTTT. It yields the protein CASSTRGTTARDTQYF.